A single count supports the clone carrying this T cell receptor (beta chain). Assay used: immunoSEQ multiplex PCR; TCRdb lists only in-frame clones, some missing. The sample shows more than 20,000 clones, 70% to 85% of them seen only once. The sample belongs to a study of ipilimumab plus nivolumab after autologous stem cell transplantation. The wider study: Median doses per patient: a few ipilimumab, roughly 8 nivolumab. DLBCL patients had primary refractory or relapsed disease.

J was trimmed by 3 bases and V by 4 bases; bases with no gene match: 8. Germline V gene lookup returns CDR1 MDHEN and CDR2 SYDVKM. The CDR3 is 15 amino acids. Patients got ipilimumab 1 mg/kg beginning 14 to 28 days post-transplant. This TCR was recovered from a male donor with diffuse large B-cell lymphoma. The rearrangement uses TRBV28 and TRBJ2-7, with 8 positions matching TRBD1. Source: PBMCs, taken in a trial of ipilimumab plus nivolumab as post-transplant consolidation. The CDR3 is CASSSPPGGHYEQYF. The CDR3 coding sequence is TGTGCCAGCAGTTCGCCCCCAGGGGGCCACTACGAGCAGTACTTC. Complete variable domain (other parts from reference TRBV28 and TRBJ2-7): DVKVTQSSRYLVKRTGEKVFLECVQDMDHENMFWYRQDPGLGLRLIYFSYDVKMKEKGDIPEGYSVSREKKERFSLILESASTNQTSMYLCASSSPPGGHYEQYFGPGTRLTVT.